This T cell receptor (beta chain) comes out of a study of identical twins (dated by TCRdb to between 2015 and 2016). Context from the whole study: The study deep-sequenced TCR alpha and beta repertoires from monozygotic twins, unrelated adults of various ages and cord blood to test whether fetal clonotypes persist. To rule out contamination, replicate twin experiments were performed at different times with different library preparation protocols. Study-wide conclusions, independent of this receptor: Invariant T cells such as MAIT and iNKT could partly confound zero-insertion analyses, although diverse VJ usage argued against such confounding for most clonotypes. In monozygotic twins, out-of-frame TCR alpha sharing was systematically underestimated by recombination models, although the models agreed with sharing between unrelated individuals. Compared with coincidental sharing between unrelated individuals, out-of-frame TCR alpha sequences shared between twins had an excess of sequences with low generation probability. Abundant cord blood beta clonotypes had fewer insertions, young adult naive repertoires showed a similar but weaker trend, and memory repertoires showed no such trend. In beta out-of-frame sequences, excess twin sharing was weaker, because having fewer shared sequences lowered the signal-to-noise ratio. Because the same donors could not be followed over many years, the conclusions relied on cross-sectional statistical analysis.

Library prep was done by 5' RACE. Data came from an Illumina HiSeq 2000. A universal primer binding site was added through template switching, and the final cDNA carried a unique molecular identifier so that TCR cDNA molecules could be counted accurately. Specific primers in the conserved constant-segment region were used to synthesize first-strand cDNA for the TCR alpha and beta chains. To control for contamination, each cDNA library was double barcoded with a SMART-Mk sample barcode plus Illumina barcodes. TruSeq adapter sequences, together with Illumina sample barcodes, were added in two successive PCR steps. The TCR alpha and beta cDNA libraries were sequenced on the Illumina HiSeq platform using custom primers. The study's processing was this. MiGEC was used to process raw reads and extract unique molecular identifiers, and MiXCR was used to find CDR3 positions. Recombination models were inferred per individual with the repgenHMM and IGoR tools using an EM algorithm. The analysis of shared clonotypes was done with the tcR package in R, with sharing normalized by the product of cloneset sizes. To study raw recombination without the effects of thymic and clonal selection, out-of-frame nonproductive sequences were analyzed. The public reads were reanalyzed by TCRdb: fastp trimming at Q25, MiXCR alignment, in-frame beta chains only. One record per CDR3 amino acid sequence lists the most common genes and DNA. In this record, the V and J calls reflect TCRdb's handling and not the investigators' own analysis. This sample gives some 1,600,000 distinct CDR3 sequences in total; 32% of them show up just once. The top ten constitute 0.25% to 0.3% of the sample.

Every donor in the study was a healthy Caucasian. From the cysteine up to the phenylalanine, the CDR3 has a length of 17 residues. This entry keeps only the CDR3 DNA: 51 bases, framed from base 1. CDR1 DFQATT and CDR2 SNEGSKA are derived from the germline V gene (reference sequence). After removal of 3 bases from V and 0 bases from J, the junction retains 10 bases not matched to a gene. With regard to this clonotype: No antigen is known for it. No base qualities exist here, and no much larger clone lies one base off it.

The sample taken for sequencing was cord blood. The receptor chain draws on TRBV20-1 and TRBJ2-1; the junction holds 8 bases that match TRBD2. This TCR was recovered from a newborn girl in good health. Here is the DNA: TGCAGTGCTAGGCTTCTTGGCGGGAGGTACTCCTACAATGAGCAGTTCTTC. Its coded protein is CSARLLGGRYSYNEQFF.